Below are 27 T cell receptor beta chains sequenced from a single sample in a study of T cells after yellow fever vaccination. In TCRdb, the 5' RACE reads were re-called with MiXCR into one record per CDR3 protein. This sample has under 600,000 distinct CDR3 sequences, with 21% found just once. The sequences come from PBMCs, collected 21 days after the first yellow fever vaccination. These receptors were collected from a man aged 18 to 30 who received the YFV17D yellow fever vaccine.

This clonotype turned up a few times. The V gene is TRBV12-3 or TRBV12-4, the J gene TRBJ1-6, with D unresolved. The CDR3 runs 14 residues. The germline V and J ends were trimmed by 6 bases and 0 bases, with 6 bases remaining between them. CDR3 residues: CASRASSYNSPLHF. The CDR3 nucleotides are TGTGCCAGCAGAGCTAGCTCCTATAATTCACCCCTCCACTTT.

This clonotype was recorded a few times. The chain recombines TRBV12-3 or TRBV12-4 with TRBJ2-5; tentatively, D is TRBD2 (6 bases). V lost 6 bases and J lost 5, with 16 bases in between. This CDR3 has 14 residues. CDR3 bases: TGTGCCAGCAGAGGGACTTGGGCGTCGGAGACCCAGTACTTC. Protein: CASRGTWASETQYF.

This clonotype was detected ten times or more. The genes are TRBV5-5 and TRBJ1-1; D is unclear. Germline CDR1 SGHKS, CDR2 YYEKEE (reference sequence). V was pared by 4 bases and J by 2 bases, with 15 bases between. CDR3 size: 15 residues. The CDR3 sequence: CASSLVGLPNTEAFF. CDR3 DNA: TGTGCCAGCAGCCTTGTTGGGCTGCCTAACACTGAAGCTTTCTTT.

The chain links TRBV20-1 to TRBJ2-5; D gene unclear. CDR1 is DFQATT and CDR2 is SNEGSKA in the germline V gene (reference sequence). This CDR3 has 14 residues. V was shortened by 7 bases and J by 3 bases, with 18 bases between the two germline ends. In DNA, the CDR3 is TGCAGTGTTTCATCCCGGGTGGTAAAAGAGACCCAGTACTTC. As protein: CSVSSRVVKETQYF.

The CDR3 bases are TGCAGTGCTAGAGATAGGGGTAGGATGACAACTGAAGCTTTCTTT. Translating it yields CSARDRGRMTTEAFF. The chain combines TRBV20-1 with TRBJ1-1, with a weak D call TRBD1 (5 bases). Trimming took 0 bases from V and 5 from J, leaving 16 bases between them. This CDR3 has 15 residues. Per germline, CDR1 DFQATT and CDR2 SNEGSKA (reference sequence).

The chain has TRBV3-1 and TRBJ2-1; D is perhaps TRBD2 (7 bases). The V gene lost 6 bases and the J gene lost 3 bases, with 15 bases spanning the gap. The CDR3 has 15 amino acids. The V gene's germline CDR1 is LGHDT and CDR2 YNNKEL (reference sequence). The CDR3: CASSPRGGLYNEQFF. CDR3 nucleotides: TGTGCCAGCAGTCCGAGGGGGGGGCTCTACAATGAGCAGTTCTTC.

The chain has TRBV7-8 and TRBJ2-7; TRBD1 matches at 7 bases. CDR3 length: 15 residues. Germline CDR1 SGHVS, CDR2 FQNEAQ. The V segment lost 2 bases and the J segment 5 bases; nucleotides outside the gene matches: 9. The chain's CDR3 is CASSLWVNQGDEQYF. The CDR3 nucleotides read TGTGCCAGCAGCTTATGGGTGAATCAGGGGGACGAGCAGTACTTC.

The chain employs TRBV5-5 and TRBJ2-7; D is unclear. The CDR3 is 13 amino acids. Deletions cut 1 base from V and 0 bases from J, with 5 bases between. Germline V gives CDR1 SGHKS, CDR2 YYEKEE (reference sequence). The CDR3 coding sequence is TGTGCCAGCAGCTTGAGGATCTCCTACGAGCAGTACGTC. Protein product: CASSLRISYEQYV.

This clonotype was seen a few times. This chain links TRBV2 with TRBJ2-2, with D tentatively TRBD2 (5 bases). The CDR3 is 13 residues long. Per germline, CDR1 SNHLY and CDR2 FYNNEI. Between the trimmed V and J ends, which lost 8 bases and 2 bases, there was a span of 9 bases. CDR3: CASLRLNTGELFF. CDR3 nucleotide sequence: TGTGCCAGCCTTAGACTAAACACCGGGGAGCTGTTTTTT. Complete variable domain (other parts from reference TRBV2 and TRBJ2-2): EPEVTQTPSHQVTQMGQEVILRCVPISNHLYFYWYRQILGQKVEFLVSFYNNEISEKSEIFDDQFSVERPDGSNFTLKIRSTKLEDSAMYFCASLRLNTGELFFGEGSRLTVL.

J is TRBJ2-7 and V is TRBV5-1; no reliable D call. Germline CDR1 and CDR2: SGHRS and YFSETQ. V lost 5 bases and J lost 2, with 11 bases in between. CDR3 length: 13 amino acids. DNA of the CDR3: TGCGCCAGCAGTTATGACACGACCTACGAGCAGTACTTC. Amino acids: CASSYDTTYEQYF.

Note on this clonotype: The junction and the germline gene differ at one end; a read error may be behind it. The chain links TRBV12-3 or TRBV12-4 to TRBJ2-5; 8 bases match TRBD2. The CDR3 spans 15 residues. CDR3 residues: CASSLSSGGQETQYF. As DNA, the CDR3 is TGCGCCAGCAGCCTCTCCAGCGGGGGACAAGAGACCCAGTACTTC.

This clonotype was seen a handful of times. The chain employs TRBV10-3 and TRBJ2-5; 8 bases align to TRBD2. V trimming: 10 bases; J trimming: 5 bases; junction bases outside the gene matches: 9. From germline, CDR1 is ENHRY and CDR2 SYGVKD. The CDR3 extends over 13 amino acids. CDR3 nucleotide sequence: TGTGCCACCGGGAGGGGGTCGTCGGAGACCCAGTACTTC. Its protein product is CATGRGSSETQYF.

The chain combines TRBV5-6 with TRBJ2-5; possibly TRBD1 for D (5 bases). With 0 bases removed from V and 7 bases from J, the gap between germline ends came to 16 bases. CDR1 is SGHDT and CDR2 is YYEEEE in the germline V gene. The CDR3 consists of 15 residues. The CDR3 loop is CASSLEALRGGTQYF. The CDR3 DNA sequence: TGTGCCAGCAGCTTGGAGGCCCTTAGGGGCGGGACCCAGTACTTC.

The J gene is TRBJ1-1, the V gene TRBV11-1, with 8 nucleotides matching TRBD1. Germline CDR1 reads SGHAT; CDR2 reads FQDESV (reference sequence). This CDR3 is built from 19 residues. J gave up 0 bases and V 6 bases, and 18 bases lay outside the gene matches. The CDR3 coding sequence is TGTGCCAGCAGTTCCTCGGGTGACAGGGGTCTAGCTATGAACACTGAAGCTTTCTTT. Translated, it gives CASSSSGDRGLAMNTEAFF. The whole variable domain, filled in from reference TRBV11-1 and TRBJ1-1, reads EAEVAQSPRYKITEKSQAVAFWCDPISGHATLYWYRQILGQGPELLVQFQDESVVDDSQLPKDRFSAERLKGVDSTLKIQPAELGDSAMYLCASSSSGDRGLAMNTEAFFGQGTRLTVV.

This chain uses TRBV20-1 with TRBJ2-3; no reliable D call. The CDR3 loop spans 14 amino acids. Germline lookup yields CDR1 DFQATT and CDR2 SNEGSKA (reference sequence). Trimming shortened V by 6 bases and J by 0 bases, and 13 bases separated the two germline ends. The CDR3 nucleotides are TGCAGTGCCGAACCACCTACTAGCACAGATACGCAGTATTTT. This encodes CSAEPPTSTDTQYF.

This clonotype occurred many times. The DNA of the CDR3 is TGTGCCACCAGCAGAGGTAGCCCCACAGATACGCAGTATTTT. This encodes CATSRGSPTDTQYF. The chain carries TRBV15 and TRBJ2-3; D call uncertain. Germline V gene lookup returns CDR1 LNHNV and CDR2 YYDKDF (reference sequence). The CDR3 runs to 14 residues. V lost 1 base and J lost 2, with 7 bases in between.

This clonotype appeared a single time. The chain employs TRBV12-5 and TRBJ2-3; D is ambiguous. Germline-derived CDR1 and CDR2 are LGHNT and FRNRAP. Trimming removed 5 bases at V and 6 bases at J, with 12 bases between. The CDR3 runs to 13 residues. The CDR3, as DNA: TGTGCTAGTGGTGACATTTCCGGGGATACGCAGTATTTT. Protein: CASGDISGDTQYF. Full variable domain (remainder filled in from reference TRBV12-5 and TRBJ2-3): DARVTQTPRHKVTEMGQEVTMRCQPILGHNTVFWYRQTMMQGLELLAYFRNRAPLDDSGMPKDRFSAEMPDATLATLKIQPSEPRDSAVYFCASGDISGDTQYFGPGTRLTVL.

This clonotype turned up a few times. V gene TRBV5-1 combines with J gene TRBJ2-1; D possibly corresponds to TRBD2 (5 bases). V gave up 6 bases and J gave up 6 bases, with 16 bases separating them. The germline V gene encodes CDR1 SGHRS and CDR2 YFSETQ. This CDR3 is built from 14 residues. The CDR3 region has the DNA TGCGCCAGCAAACCGGAGGTGACTTCCAATGAGCAGTTCTTC. Protein product: CASKPEVTSNEQFF.

The chain joins TRBV7-3 to TRBJ1-2, with TRBD1 identical over 9 bases. Germline assignment: CDR1 SGHTA and CDR2 FQGTGA. The CDR3 runs 16 residues. Losses at the gene ends were 4 bases for V and 4 bases for J; bases not matched to a gene: 10. CDR3 region: CASSSGTGTAGYGYTF. The CDR3 DNA reads as TGTGCCAGCAGCTCCGGGACAGGGACCGCCGGCTATGGCTACACCTTC. Supplemented by reference TRBV7-3 and TRBJ1-2, the full variable domain reads GAGVSQTPSNKVTEKGKYVELRCDPISGHTALYWYRQSLGQGPEFLIYFQGTGAADDSGLPNDRFFAVRPEGSVSTLKIQRTERGDSAVYLCASSSGTGTAGYGYTFGSGTRLTVV.

The chain combines TRBV6-5 with TRBJ1-1; 7 nucleotides match TRBD1. Trimming removed 3 bases from V and 3 bases from J; junction bases left unmatched: 4. This CDR3 region has 14 residues. Per the germline V gene, CDR1 is MNHEY and CDR2 is SVGAGI. The CDR3: CASSYQGVDTEAFF. The CDR3 nucleotides are TGTGCCAGCAGTTATCAGGGGGTGGACACTGAAGCTTTCTTT.

The chain has TRBV4-3 and TRBJ2-2; TRBD2 is a possible D gene (6 bases). CDR1 is LGHNA, CDR2 YSLEER, per germline. This CDR3 comprises 16 residues. Trimming left V 1 base short and J 0 bases short, with 9 bases between. CDR3 sequence reads: CASSQVGTPNTGELFF. CDR3 nucleotides: TGCGCCAGCAGCCAAGTCGGGACTCCGAACACCGGGGAGCTGTTTTTT.

This sequence joins TRBV7-9 and TRBJ2-7, with D possibly being TRBD1 (7 bases). Trimming removed 5 bases at V and 3 bases at J, with 17 bases between. Germline V gene data show CDR1 as SEHNR and CDR2 as FQNEAQ (reference sequence). This CDR3 has 15 residues. CDR3 in DNA: TGTGCCAGCAGCCCCCCAGGGGGGCGGTTCTACGAGCAGTACTTC. It codes for CASSPPGGRFYEQYF.

This chain joins TRBV15 and TRBJ1-1, with D unresolved. The CDR3 consists of 12 residues. The V end lost 4 bases, the J end lost 0 bases, and 3 bases lay between the germline ends. CDR1 and CDR2 (germline): LNHNV, YYDKDF (reference sequence). The CDR3 loop is CATSNMNTEAFF. In DNA, the CDR3 is TGTGCCACCAGCAATATGAACACTGAAGCTTTCTTT.

The sample holds a few counts of this clonotype. The chain is built from TRBV5-6 and TRBJ2-1, with 10 bases identical to TRBD1. The CDR3 contains 16 residues. CDR1 and CDR2 (germline): SGHDT, YYEEEE. Trimming cost V 4 bases and J 12 bases; bases outside gene matches: 16. Written as DNA, the CDR3 is TGTGCCAGCAGCCCATATGAGGGACAGGGGTTTTTTGCGCAGTTCTTC. Translated, it gives CASSPYEGQGFFAQFF. Full variable domain (rest looked up from reference TRBV5-6 and TRBJ2-1): DAGVTQSPTHLIKTRGQQVTLRCSPKSGHDTVSWYQQALGQGPQFIFQYYEEEERQRGNFPDRFSGHQFPNYSSELNVNALLLGDSALYLCASSPYEGQGFFAQFFGPGTRLTVL.

This clonotype was counted only a few times. The chain employs TRBV10-3 and TRBJ2-1; either TRBD1 or TRBD2 may fit D (5 bases each). The CDR3 has 15 residues. V shed 5 bases and J shed 4 bases, with 15 bases lying between them. CDR1 ENHRY and CDR2 SYGVKD come from the germline V gene. The CDR3 nucleotides are TGTGCCATCAGTCCAGCCGGGACGCGTTACAATGAGCAGTTCTTC. This translates into CAISPAGTRYNEQFF.

J is TRBJ1-6 and V is TRBV27; a weak D match, TRBD1 (6 bases). Germline V gives CDR1 MNHEY, CDR2 SMNVEV (reference sequence). V was clipped by 3 bases and J by 9 bases, with 9 bases between them. This CDR3 spans 13 amino acids. Written as DNA, the CDR3 is TGTGCCAGCAGTTTCTCCAGGGGTTCACCCCTCCACTTT. Amino acid sequence: CASSFSRGSPLHF.

This clonotype was seen a handful of times. The V gene is TRBV19, the J gene TRBJ1-1; maybe TRBD1 (6 bases). The ends were cut back, 4 bases at V and 4 bases at J, with 16 bases in the middle. Germline-derived CDR1 and CDR2 are LNHDA and SQIVND (reference sequence). This CDR3 contains 15 residues. The CDR3 DNA sequence: TGTGCCAGTAGTAGGGCCCCGGGGGCCATCACTGAAGCTTTCTTT. Translated: CASSRAPGAITEAFF.